The 27 T cell receptor beta chains given below trace back to one sample, sequenced in a study of blood T cells in healthy people across ages. With a J-beta primer mix and a sample-barcoded 5' primer, a second PCR ran about 7 to 12 cycles. TCRdb fed the 5' RACE reads into MiXCR, producing one record per CDR3 protein. Of some 790,000 distinct CDR3 sequences listed, around 26% are singletons. The sequenced material came from blood. Source of these receptors: a woman older than 75 in good health.

There are a few counts of this clonotype. The chain is built from TRBV20-1 and TRBJ1-1, with 8 bases lining up with TRBD1. V shed 6 bases and J 1 base; nucleotides not matched to a gene: 16. In germline, CDR1 is DFQATT, CDR2 SNEGSKA (reference sequence). The CDR3 totals 17 residues. The CDR3 DNA follows: TGCAGTGCCCCGGACAGGGCTTCGGGGGGGCCGAACACTGAAGCTTTCTTT. As protein: CSAPDRASGGPNTEAFF.

There are many counts of this clonotype. The J gene is TRBJ1-6, the V gene TRBV3-1; D is ambiguous. The germline CDR1 and CDR2 sequences are LGHDT and YNNKEL (reference sequence). This CDR3 spans 12 amino acids. V was pared by 5 bases and J by 8 bases, with 7 bases between. The CDR3 DNA follows: TGTGCCAGCAGCGGCAGAGATTCACCCCTCCACTTT. The encoded protein is CASSGRDSPLHF.

This clonotype occurred many times. V and J are TRBV20-1 and TRBJ2-3, with a tentative D call TRBD2 (6 bases). There are 12 residues in the CDR3. From germline, CDR1 is DFQATT and CDR2 SNEGSKA (reference sequence). Trimming stripped 6 bases from V and 1 base from J, with 8 bases between. In DNA form, the CDR3 reads TGCAGTGCGGAGCGGGGCACAGATACGCAGTATTTT. This encodes CSAERGTDTQYF.

This clonotype was detected many times. This chain connects TRBV12-3 or TRBV12-4 to TRBJ2-1; D gene ambiguous. The CDR3 sequence is 15 residues long. Between the trimmed V and J ends, which lost 1 base and 4 bases, there was a span of 11 bases. The CDR3 DNA is TGTGCCAGCAGTTTAGTAGCACAGAGTTACAATGAGCAGTTCTTC. Translation gives CASSLVAQSYNEQFF.

In this sample, this clonotype turned up many times. The J gene is TRBJ2-1, the V gene TRBV6-5; 7 bases map to TRBD2. CDR3 length: 16 amino acids. V trimming: 4 bases; J trimming: 6 bases; junction bases outside the gene matches: 12. Looked up from germline, CDR1 is MNHEY and CDR2 is SVGAGI. The CDR3 loop is CASSSLGGTLVNEQFF. In nucleotides, the CDR3 is TGTGCCAGCAGTTCCCTCGGGGGGACTTTGGTCAATGAGCAGTTCTTC.

The chain carries TRBV21-1 and TRBJ2-7; the table's D call of TRBD1 was not tested on the DNA. TRBV21-1 is marked as a pseudogene. The CDR3 is made up of 14 amino acids. The chain's CDR3 is CASSKVGQGYEQYF. CDR3 coding DNA: TGTGCCAGCAGCAAAGTAGGACAGGGTTACGAGCAGTACTTC.

This clonotype was recorded once. The chain links TRBV28 to TRBJ2-2; 9 bases match TRBD1. Trimming removed 5 bases from V and 3 bases from J; junction bases left unmatched: 10. The CDR3 covers 17 residues. The germline V gene has CDR1 MDHEN and CDR2 SYDVKM. The CDR3 loop reads CASSTTQGAKDTGELFF. For the CDR3, the DNA is TGTGCCAGCAGTACAACACAGGGGGCGAAGGACACCGGGGAGCTGTTTTTT.

This clonotype was picked up many times. The genes are TRBV4-3 and TRBJ2-7; tentatively, D is TRBD2 (5 bases). CDR1 LGHNA and CDR2 YSLEER come from the germline V gene. The CDR3 length is 14 residues. The ends were cut back, 1 base at V and 7 bases at J, with 14 bases in the middle. The CDR3, as DNA: TGCGCCAGCAGCCAAGGGGGTCCGACGGGAGAGCAGTACTTC. Translation gives CASSQGGPTGEQYF.

This chain links TRBV10-3 with TRBJ2-2, with TRBD2 matching over 11 bases. The CDR3 is 17 residues long. Germline V gives CDR1 ENHRY, CDR2 SYGVKD. Losses at the gene ends were 0 bases for V and 7 bases for J; bases not matched to a gene: 7. CDR3 sequence reads: CAISESSSGGDGGELFF. CDR3 DNA sequence: TGTGCCATCAGTGAGTCGAGTAGCGGGGGGGACGGCGGGGAGCTGTTTTTT.

This clonotype was detected a few times. This sequence may be a read error, since a much larger clone differs from it by one base. The V and J genes are TRBV29-1 and TRBJ2-5, with D hard to call. Per the germline V gene, CDR1 is SQVTM and CDR2 is ANQGSEA. Between the trimmed V and J ends, which lost 5 bases and 11 bases, there was a span of 21 bases. The CDR3 has 13 residues. CDR3 region: CSVRSDEYNEQYF. The CDR3 region has the DNA TGCAGCGTTAGATCGGACGAGTACAATGAGCAGTACTTC.

This clonotype appeared many times. The V call is TRBV5-4, the J call TRBJ2-5, with D possibly matching TRBD1 (6 bases). The DNA end is more similar to TRBJ2-7, so the J call may be wrong. The CDR3 is 14 residues long. Per germline, CDR1 SGHNT and CDR2 YYREEE (reference sequence). CDR3 DNA: TGTGCCAGCAGCCTGGACAGCCCAAGACACGAGCAGTACTTC. Translating it yields CASSLDSPRHEQYF.

This clonotype was observed many times. The chain has TRBV7-7 and TRBJ2-1; TRBD2 aligns across 8 bases. This CDR3 has 16 amino acids. Germline V gene sequence: CDR1 SSHAT, CDR2 FNYEAQ (reference sequence). The junction had 11 bases not matched to a gene; V was cut back by 6 bases and J by 4 bases. Here the CDR3 DNA reads TGTGCCAGCAGTCTAGGGGCGGGGGGTACGTACAATGAGCAGTTCTTC. This translates into CASSLGAGGTYNEQFF.

The sample holds many counts of this clonotype. The V call is TRBV27, the J call TRBJ2-1; possible D gene TRBD1, 6 bases. Germline CDR1 reads MNHEY; CDR2 reads SMNVEV (reference sequence). Trimming took off 2 bases at V and 2 bases at J, with 16 bases between the two ends. The CDR3 spans 17 residues. The CDR3 DNA sequence: TGTGCCAGCAGTTTAAGGGGGATCGAGTTCCCCTACAATGAGCAGTTCTTC. This sequence encodes CASSLRGIEFPYNEQFF.

This clonotype was observed a handful of times. A clone one base away is much larger, so this may be a read error. The chain joins TRBV4-2 to TRBJ2-5, with TRBD1 identical over 12 bases. Germline CDR1 is LGHNA and CDR2 is YNFKEQ. This CDR3 region has 17 residues. For the CDR3, the DNA is TGTACCAGCAGCCAAGTAGGCGGGACAGGGGGCGGTGAGACCCAGTACTTC. It translates to CTSSQVGGTGGGETQYF.

The rearrangement links TRBV7-9 to TRBJ1-1, with a tentative D call TRBD1 (5 bases). The CDR3 totals 15 residues. V was shortened by 6 bases and J by 5 bases, with 19 bases between the two germline ends. Germline V gene sequence: CDR1 SEHNR, CDR2 FQNEAQ (reference sequence). CDR3 nucleotide sequence: TGTGCCAGCAGGATTCTCGGGACCCAAGGGACTGAAGCTTTCTTT. This codes for CASRILGTQGTEAFF. Complete variable domain (other parts from reference TRBV7-9 and TRBJ1-1): DTGVSQNPRHKITKRGQNVTFRCDPISEHNRLYWYRQTLGQGPEFLTYFQNEAQLEKSRLLSDRFSAERPKGSFSTLEIQRTEQGDSAMYLCASRILGTQGTEAFFGQGTRLTVV.

At least ten counts were recorded for this clonotype. CDR3 protein: CASSLGGLAYLFF. CDR3 coding DNA: TGTGCCAGCAGTTTAGGGGGACTAGCGTATCTGTTCTTC. The chain employs TRBV12-3 or TRBV12-4 and TRBJ2-1; 10 nucleotides align to TRBD2. V gave up 1 base and J gave up 15 bases; unmatched junction bases: 6. This CDR3 region has 13 residues.

This clonotype was observed at least ten times. This chain links TRBV20-1 with TRBJ2-1; 11 bases map to TRBD2. Germline V gene lookup returns CDR1 DFQATT and CDR2 SNEGSKA (reference sequence). V was pared by 3 bases and J by 0 bases, with 16 bases of the junction left unmatched. The CDR3 has 20 residues. As DNA, the CDR3 is TGCAGTGCTAGGGATTTAACTAGCGGGGGCCCCCTCAGCTCCTACAATGAGCAGTTCTTC. Protein product: CSARDLTSGGPLSSYNEQFF.

CDR3 nucleotide sequence: TGTGCCAGCAGCTCCTCTTCCCGGGTCTCCTATGGCTACACCTTC. Its translation: CASSSSSRVSYGYTF. J is TRBJ1-2 and V is TRBV28, with D unclear. The ends were cut back, 6 bases at V and 4 bases at J, with 18 bases in the middle. This CDR3 region has 15 residues. Germline V gene data show CDR1 as MDHEN and CDR2 as SYDVKM.

This clonotype was recorded many times. V gene TRBV10-3 combines with J gene TRBJ2-1, with 9 bases lining up with TRBD1. The CDR3 is 12 amino acids. The junction had 5 bases not matched to a gene; V was cut back by 10 bases and J by 7 bases. Per germline, CDR1 ENHRY and CDR2 SYGVKD. The CDR3 nucleotides are TGTGCCAGTGGACAGGGGTTTAATGAGCAGTTCTTC. Encoded protein: CASGQGFNEQFF.

This clonotype was picked up a small number of times. V is TRBV5-5 and J is TRBJ1-2; 7 nucleotides line up with TRBD1. V lost 3 bases, J lost 5 bases, and 7 bases stayed unmatched. The CDR3 extends over 14 amino acids. CDR1 is SGHKS, CDR2 YYEKEE, per germline (reference sequence). CDR3 DNA: TGTGCCAGCAGCTCGGGACAGAAAGGTTATGGCTACACCTTC. This translates into CASSSGQKGYGYTF.

As regards this clonotype: A much larger clone sits a single nucleotide away, making a read error possible. This sequence joins TRBV6-5 and TRBJ1-6; no firm D call. CDR1 is MNHEY and CDR2 is SVGAGI in the germline V gene. CDR3 size: 17 residues. Trimming took off 0 bases at V and 8 bases at J, with 17 bases between the two ends. This CDR3 is CASSYSSTAMGYSPLHF. The CDR3 DNA is TGTGCCAGCAGTTACTCGAGTACGGCCATGGGGTATTCACCCCTCCACTTT.

This clonotype was detected many times. The genes are TRBV7-2 and TRBJ2-5; D remains unclear. Germline CDR1 and CDR2: SGHTA and FQGNSA. The CDR3 is made up of 14 amino acids. V lost 2 bases to trimming and J lost 1 base, with 8 bases between them. CDR3 coding DNA: TGTGCCAGCAGCTTAAGAGGTCTCCAAGAGACCCAGTACTTC. Residues: CASSLRGLQETQYF.

This clonotype was seen ten or more times. The V gene is TRBV20-1, the J gene TRBJ1-2; the D is unclear. The germline gives CDR1 DFQATT, CDR2 SNEGSKA (reference sequence). Deletions cut 0 bases from V and 5 bases from J, with 19 bases between. The CDR3 contains 16 residues. CDR3 nucleotide sequence: TGCAGTGCTAGAGATATTCGAACCGCAGGCCGATATGGCTACACCTTC. Protein sequence: CSARDIRTAGRYGYTF.

This clonotype appeared once. The rearrangement uses TRBV7-9 and TRBJ2-1, with unresolved D. This CDR3 region has 12 residues. Trimming removed 0 bases from V and 10 bases from J, with 7 bases in between. Germline CDR1 is SEHNR and CDR2 is FQNEAQ (reference sequence). This CDR3 reads CASSLAPAEQFF. The CDR3 DNA is TGTGCCAGCAGCTTAGCGCCGGCAGAGCAGTTCTTC.

This clonotype was observed many times. The V call is TRBV6-5, the J call TRBJ1-2, with a tentative D call TRBD1 (5 bases). Germline CDR1 and CDR2: MNHEY and SVGAGI. The CDR3 extends over 13 amino acids. Deletions cut 4 bases from V and 7 bases from J, with 13 bases between. The CDR3 loop reads CASSSGGFFGYTF. CDR3 nucleotides: TGTGCCAGCAGTTCCGGGGGGTTCTTTGGCTACACCTTC.

This clonotype turned up a few times. A much larger clonotype is one base distant, so this may be a read error. V and J are TRBV7-2 and TRBJ2-1, with a weak D call TRBD2 (5 bases). CDR1 is SGHTA and CDR2 is FQGNSA in the germline V gene. The CDR3 spans 15 residues. The CDR3 nucleotides read TGTGCCAGCAGCAAAAGTAGCGAGACTTACAATGGGCAGTTCTTC. Protein: CASSKSSETYNGQFF.

This clonotype showed up many times. The rearrangement joins TRBV2 to TRBJ1-2, with 7 bases fitting TRBD1. The CDR3 extends over 14 amino acids. Germline trimming cut 7 bases from V and 1 base from J; bases unmatched to any gene: 6. Germline V CDR1 and CDR2: SNHLY, FYNNEI. CDR3 sequence: CASIRDRDNYGYTF. CDR3 DNA: TGTGCCAGCATAAGGGACAGAGATAACTATGGCTACACCTTC.